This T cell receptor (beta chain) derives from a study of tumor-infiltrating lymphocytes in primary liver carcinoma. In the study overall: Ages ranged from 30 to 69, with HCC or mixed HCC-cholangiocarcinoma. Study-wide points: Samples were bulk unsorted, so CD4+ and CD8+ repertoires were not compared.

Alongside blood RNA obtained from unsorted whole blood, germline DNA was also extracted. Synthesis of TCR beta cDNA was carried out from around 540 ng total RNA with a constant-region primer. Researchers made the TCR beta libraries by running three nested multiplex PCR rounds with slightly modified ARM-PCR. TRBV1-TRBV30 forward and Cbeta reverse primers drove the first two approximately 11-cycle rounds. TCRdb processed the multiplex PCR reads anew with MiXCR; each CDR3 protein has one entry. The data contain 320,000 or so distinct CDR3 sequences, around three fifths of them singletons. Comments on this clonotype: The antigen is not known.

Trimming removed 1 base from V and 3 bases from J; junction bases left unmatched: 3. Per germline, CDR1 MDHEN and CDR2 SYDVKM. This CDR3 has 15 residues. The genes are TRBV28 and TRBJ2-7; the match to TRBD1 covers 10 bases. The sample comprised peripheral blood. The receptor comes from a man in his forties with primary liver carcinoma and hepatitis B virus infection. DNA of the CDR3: TGTGCCAGCAGTTTATCGGGACAGGGGATCTACGAGCAGTACTTC. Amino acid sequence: CASSLSGQGIYEQYF.